This T cell receptor (beta chain) was profiled in a study of blood T cell repertoires in COVID-19. Study at large: COVID-19 samples, acute and convalescent, were from the United States, Italy and Spain. PBMCs, B-cell-depleted T cells, or T cells were the source of the cDNA or gDNA that made up the material.

Seattle patients were enrolled while actively infected and followed longitudinally. Profiling relied on immunoSEQ multiplex PCR, and the TCRdb table lists in-frame clones only, not all of them. The sample has some 520,000 clones, 89% seen once. V lost 8 bases, J lost 4 bases, and 23 bases lay in between. The CDR3 extends over 16 amino acids. CDR1 and CDR2 (germline): LNHDA, SQIVND (reference sequence). This receptor was taken from a man younger than 30 with COVID-19, enrolled during active disease. The sample comprised peripheral blood. This chain connects TRBV19 to TRBJ1-2, with a tentative D call TRBD1 (5 bases). CDR3 bases: TGTGCCAGTGCCCGGTTTGGGGCAGATACCTCCTATGGCTACACCTTC. Amino acids: CASARFGADTSYGYTF.